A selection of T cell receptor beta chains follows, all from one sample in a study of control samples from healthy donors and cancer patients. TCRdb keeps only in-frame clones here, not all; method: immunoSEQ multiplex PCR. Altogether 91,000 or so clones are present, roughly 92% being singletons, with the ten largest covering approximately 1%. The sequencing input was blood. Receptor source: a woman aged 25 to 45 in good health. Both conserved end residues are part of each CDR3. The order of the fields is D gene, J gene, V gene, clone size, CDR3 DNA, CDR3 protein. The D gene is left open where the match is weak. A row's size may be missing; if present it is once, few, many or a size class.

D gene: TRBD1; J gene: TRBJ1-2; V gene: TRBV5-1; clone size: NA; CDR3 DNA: TGCGCCAGCAGCTACGGGACAGGGAACTATGGCTACACCTTC; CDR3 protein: CASSYGTGNYGYTF
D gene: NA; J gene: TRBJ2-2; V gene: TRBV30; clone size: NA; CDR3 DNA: TGTGCCTGGAGTGTCCGAGTGAACACCGGGGAGCTGTTTTTT; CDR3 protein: CAWSVRVNTGELFF
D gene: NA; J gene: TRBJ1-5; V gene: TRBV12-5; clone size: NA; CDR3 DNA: TGTGCTAGTGGTTTTGGGGGGAGCGAGAGCAATCAGCCCCAGCATTTT; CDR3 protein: CASGFGGSESNQPQHF
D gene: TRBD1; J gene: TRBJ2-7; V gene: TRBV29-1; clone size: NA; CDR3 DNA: TGCAGCGCCCAATTTCCGGGACAGGGACCCTACGAGCAGTACTTC; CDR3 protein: CSAQFPGQGPYEQYF
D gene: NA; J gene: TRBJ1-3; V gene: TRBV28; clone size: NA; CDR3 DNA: TGTGCCAGCAGCCAAAACGTGGACACCATATATTTT; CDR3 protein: CASSQNVDTIYF
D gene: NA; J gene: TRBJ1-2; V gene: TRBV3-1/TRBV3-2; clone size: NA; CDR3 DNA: TGTGCCAGCAGCCCCCCGACGGGGAACTATGGCTACACCTTC; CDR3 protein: CASSPPTGNYGYTF
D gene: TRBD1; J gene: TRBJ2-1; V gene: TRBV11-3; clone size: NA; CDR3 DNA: TGTGCCAGCAGCCCCGGACAGGGCAGCGACAATGAGCAGTTCTTC; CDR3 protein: CASSPGQGSDNEQFF
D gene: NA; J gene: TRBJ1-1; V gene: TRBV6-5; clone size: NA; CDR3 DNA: TGTGCCAGCAGTTATTTGACAACAGGGAAAGGCACTGAAGCTTTCTTT; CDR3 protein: CASSYLTTGKGTEAFF
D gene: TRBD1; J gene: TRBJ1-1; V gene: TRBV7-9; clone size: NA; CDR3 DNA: TGTGCCAGCAGCTTCGGGACAGGGGCCACTGAAGCTTTCTTT; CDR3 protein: CASSFGTGATEAFF
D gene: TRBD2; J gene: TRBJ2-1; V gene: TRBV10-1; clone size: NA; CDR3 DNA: TGCGCCAGCAGTGGCCTAGCGGAGGAGCAGTTCTTC; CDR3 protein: CASSGLAEEQFF
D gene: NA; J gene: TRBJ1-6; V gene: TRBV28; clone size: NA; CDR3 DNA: TGTGCCAGCAGCCGGAGGGACGCCGTCAATTCACCCCTCCACTTT; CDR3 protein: CASSRRDAVNSPLHF
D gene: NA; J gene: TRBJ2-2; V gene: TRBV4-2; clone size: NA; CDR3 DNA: TGTGCCAGCAGCCAAGATGTAGGGAACACCGGGGAGCTGTTTTTT; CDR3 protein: CASSQDVGNTGELFF
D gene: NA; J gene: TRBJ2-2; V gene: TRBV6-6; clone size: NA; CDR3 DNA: TGTGCCAGCAGTTACAACACCGGGGAGCTGTTTTTT; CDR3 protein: CASSYNTGELFF
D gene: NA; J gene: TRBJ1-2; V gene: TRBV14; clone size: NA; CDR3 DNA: TGTGCCAGCAGCAACCGACCAGGGGCTTTCGGATATGGCTACACCTTC; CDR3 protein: CASSNRPGAFGYGYTF
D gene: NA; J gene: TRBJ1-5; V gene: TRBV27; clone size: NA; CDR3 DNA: TGTGCCAGCAGTTTATCGATCGGGGCCGCCACCCAGGCCCAGCATTTT; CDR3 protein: CASSLSIGAATQAQHF
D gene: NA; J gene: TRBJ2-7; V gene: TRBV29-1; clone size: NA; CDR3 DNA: TGCAGCGTTGACACTCCAACCTACGAGCAGTACTTC; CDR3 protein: CSVDTPTYEQYF
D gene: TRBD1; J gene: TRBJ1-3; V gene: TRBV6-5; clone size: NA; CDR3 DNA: TGTGCCAGCAGTTCGGGGACAGAAAGTGGAAACACCATATATTTT; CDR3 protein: CASSSGTESGNTIYF
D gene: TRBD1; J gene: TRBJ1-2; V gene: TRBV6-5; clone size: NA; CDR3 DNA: TGTGCCAGCATTACACAGGGGGCGCTTGGCTACACCTTC; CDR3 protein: CASITQGALGYTF
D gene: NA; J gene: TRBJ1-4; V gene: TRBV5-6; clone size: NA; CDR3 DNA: TGTGCCAGCAGCTTCCTTATTCAGGGTGCAACTAATGAAAAACTGTTTTTT; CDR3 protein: CASSFLIQGATNEKLFF
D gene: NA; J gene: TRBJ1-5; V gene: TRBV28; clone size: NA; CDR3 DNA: TGTGCCAGCAGTTTTTTTAAGTTGCAACCCCAGCATTTT; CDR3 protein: CASSFFKLQPQHF
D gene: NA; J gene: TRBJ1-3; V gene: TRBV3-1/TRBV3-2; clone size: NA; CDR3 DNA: TGTGCCAGCAGTTACTCAACCTTGAGCTCTGGAAACACCATATATTTT; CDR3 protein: CASSYSTLSSGNTIYF
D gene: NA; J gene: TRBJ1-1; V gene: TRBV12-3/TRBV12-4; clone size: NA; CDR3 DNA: TGTGCCAGCAGTTTAAATCGATTTTCGGAAGCTTTCTTT; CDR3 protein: CASSLNRFSEAFF
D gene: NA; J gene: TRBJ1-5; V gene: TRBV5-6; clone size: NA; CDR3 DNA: TGTGCCAGCAGCTTGGCGGGACACATCAATCAGCCCCAGCATTTT; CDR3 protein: CASSLAGHINQPQHF
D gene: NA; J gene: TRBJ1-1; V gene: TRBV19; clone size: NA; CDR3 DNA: TGTGCCAGTAGTATAACAGGATGGACTGAAGCTTTCTTT; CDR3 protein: CASSITGWTEAFF
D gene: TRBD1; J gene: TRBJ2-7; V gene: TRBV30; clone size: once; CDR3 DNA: TGTGCCTGGAGCGACGGGACAGCCTACGAGCAGTACTTC; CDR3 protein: CAWSDGTAYEQYF
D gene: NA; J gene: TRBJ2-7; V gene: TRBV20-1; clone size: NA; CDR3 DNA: TGCAGTGCTAGAGGCCGCTACGAGCAGTACTTC; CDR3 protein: CSARGRYEQYF
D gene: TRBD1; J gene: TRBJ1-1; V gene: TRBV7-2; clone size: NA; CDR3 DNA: TGTGCCAGCAGCAGAAGGACAGGGGGCAGCCCTGAAGCTTTCTTT; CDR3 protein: CASSRRTGGSPEAFF
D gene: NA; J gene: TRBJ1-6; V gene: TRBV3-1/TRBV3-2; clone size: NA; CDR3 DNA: TGTGCCAGCAGCCTGGCCCGGGTTAGCGGGTCACCCCTCCACTTT; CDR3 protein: CASSLARVSGSPLHF
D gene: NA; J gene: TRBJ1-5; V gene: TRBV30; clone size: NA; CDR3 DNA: TGTGCCTGGAGTGTTGGCAGGGTAAATCAGCCCCAGCATTTT; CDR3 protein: CAWSVGRVNQPQHF
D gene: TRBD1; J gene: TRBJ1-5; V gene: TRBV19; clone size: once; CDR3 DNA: TGTGCCAGTAGGTACAGGGGTTTCGGCAATCAGCCCCAGCATTTT; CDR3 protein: CASRYRGFGNQPQHF
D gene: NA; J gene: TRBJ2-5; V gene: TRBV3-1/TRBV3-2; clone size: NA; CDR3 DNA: TGTGCCAGCAGCCAAGATCCCGGGGAGACCCAGTACTTC; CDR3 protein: CASSQDPGETQYF
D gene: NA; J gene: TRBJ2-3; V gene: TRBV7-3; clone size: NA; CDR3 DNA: TGTGCCAGCAGAGCCTCTTTGGGGCCCACAGATACGCAGTATTTT; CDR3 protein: CASRASLGPTDTQYF
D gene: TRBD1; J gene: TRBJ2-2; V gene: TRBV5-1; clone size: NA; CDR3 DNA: TGCGCCAGCAGCACTGGACAGGGGGCGCGGGACGGGGAGCTGTTTTTT; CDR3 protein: CASSTGQGARDGELFF
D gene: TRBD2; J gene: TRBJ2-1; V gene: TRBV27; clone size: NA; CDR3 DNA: TGTGCCAGTACACTAGCGGGGGGGCCCCTCCACAATGAGCAGTTCTTC; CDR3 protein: CASTLAGGPLHNEQFF
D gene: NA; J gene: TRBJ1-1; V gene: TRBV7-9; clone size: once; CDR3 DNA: TGTGCCAGCAGCATCGGGGGCCCGACACCGAACACTGAAGCTTTCTTT; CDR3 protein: CASSIGGPTPNTEAFF
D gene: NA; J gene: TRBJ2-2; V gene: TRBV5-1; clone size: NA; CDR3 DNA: TGCGCCAGCAGCTTGGAGCTTTATGGGGAGGAGACCGGGGAGCTGTTTTTT; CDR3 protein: CASSLELYGEETGELFF
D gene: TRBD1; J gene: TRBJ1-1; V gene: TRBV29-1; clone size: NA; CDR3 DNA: TGCAGCGTTGTATCGGACAGGGTGTCTGGCACTGAAGCTTTCTTT; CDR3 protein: CSVVSDRVSGTEAFF
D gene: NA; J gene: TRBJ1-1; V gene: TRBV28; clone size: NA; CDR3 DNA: TGTGCCAGCAGTCCTGCTCCGGGGGCAGGCACTGAAGCTTTCTTT; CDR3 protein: CASSPAPGAGTEAFF
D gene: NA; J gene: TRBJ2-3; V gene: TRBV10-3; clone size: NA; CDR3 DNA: TGTGCCATTACGAACACCGAGAAGGGGGACCCCAACACAGATACGCAGTATTTT; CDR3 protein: CAITNTEKGDPNTDTQYF
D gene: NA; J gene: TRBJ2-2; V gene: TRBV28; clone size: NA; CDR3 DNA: TGTGCCAGCAGTTTTAACAGTCTCACCGGGGAGCTGTTTTTT; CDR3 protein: CASSFNSLTGELFF
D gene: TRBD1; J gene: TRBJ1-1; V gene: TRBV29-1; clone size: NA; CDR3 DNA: TGCAGCGCCGGACAGGTATCGACAAACACTGAAGCTTTCTTT; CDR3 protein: CSAGQVSTNTEAFF